Listed here are 6 T cell receptor beta chains from one sample, sequenced in a study of cytomegalovirus exposure and HLA in healthy donors (dated by TCRdb to the late 2010s). Library method: the immunoSEQ multiplex PCR assay. For the multiplex PCR, a mixture combining 60 forward primers for TCR Vbeta segments and 13 reverse primers for TCR Jbeta segments was used. The table comes from immuneACCESS by way of TCRdb, which keeps in-frame sequences with V and J called. Part of the clones is missing from these tables; in studies checked, under half for an unresolved V gene and the rest for unknown reasons. The sample profile shows fewer than 250,000 clones; 81% of them were found once. 1.5% to 2% of the sample is in the top ten clones. Sequenced material: PBMCs. The receptor set was obtained from a man aged 18 to 30 in good health and CMV-seronegative.

This sequence joins TRBV4-1 and TRBJ2-1; tentative D call: TRBD1 (5 bases). Trimming took off 4 bases at V and 0 bases at J, with 10 bases between the two ends. Germline CDR1 MGHRA, CDR2 YSYEKL. CDR3 size: 15 residues. The CDR3 DNA reads as TGCGCCAGCAGCCGACAGTCTAGCTCCTACAATGAGCAGTTCTTC. Residues: CASSRQSSSYNEQFF.

In its sample, this clone was seen once. V is TRBV5-1 and J is TRBJ2-1; 8 bases map to TRBD2. The V gene end was trimmed by 2 bases and the J gene end by 8 bases; junction bases not matched to a gene: 3. Germline V gene lookup returns CDR1 SGHRS and CDR2 YFSETQ. The CDR3 runs 13 residues. The CDR3 protein is CASSFRGGDEQFF. CDR3 in DNA: TGCGCCAGCAGCTTTCGGGGGGGCGATGAGCAGTTCTTC.

The genes are TRBV9 and TRBJ2-2, with unresolved D. This CDR3 is 14 amino acids long. V lost 0 bases, J lost 4 bases, and 7 bases lay in between. The germline V gene encodes CDR1 SGDLS and CDR2 YYNGEE. The CDR3 loop reads CASSVAVPTGELFF. The CDR3 nucleotides read TGTGCCAGCAGCGTAGCGGTCCCCACCGGGGAGCTGTTTTTT.

The rearrangement uses TRBV7-2 and TRBJ2-1, with D tentatively TRBD1 (6 bases). Per germline, CDR1 SGHTA and CDR2 FQGNSA. Trimming took 0 bases from V and 4 from J, leaving 10 bases between them. This CDR3 spans 15 amino acids. CDR3 sequence: CASSLADRSYNEQFF. The CDR3 bases are TGTGCCAGCAGCTTAGCTGACAGGTCTTACAATGAGCAGTTCTTC. Full variable domain (rest looked up from reference TRBV7-2 and TRBJ2-1): GAGVSQSPSNKVTEKGKDVELRCDPISGHTALYWYRQSLGQGLEFLIYFQGNSAPDKSGLPSDRFSAERTGGSVSTLTIQRTQQEDSAVYLCASSLADRSYNEQFFGPGTRLTVL.

This clone has only a few counts. The rearrangement links TRBV5-1 to TRBJ1-6; D gene ambiguous. This CDR3 spans 16 amino acids. Germline CDR1 reads SGHRS; CDR2 reads YFSETQ. The V end was cut by 0 bases, the J end by 8 bases, with 15 bases between. CDR3 sequence: CASSLAGSKEYSPLHF. The CDR3 DNA is TGCGCCAGCAGCTTGGCCGGGTCCAAGGAATATTCACCCCTCCACTTT.

This sequence joins TRBV6-5 and TRBJ1-3; no firm D call. Germline loops: CDR1 MNHEY, CDR2 SVGAGI. V shed 4 bases and J shed 7 bases, with 14 bases lying between them. The CDR3 spans 14 residues. CDR3 in DNA: TGTGCCAGCAGTTCCACAGTGAACTGGAACACCATATATTTT. Protein sequence: CASSSTVNWNTIYF.